The 31 T cell receptor beta chains below were found in one sample sequenced in a study of T-cell memory formation after mild COVID-19. TCRdb called the 5' RACE reads again in MiXCR, with one record for every CDR3 protein. The table has 300,000 or so distinct CDR3 sequences, 15% to 20% seen once. Material for sequencing was PBMCs or a T cell subset sorted from them (not recorded which). The receptors originated from a man younger than 35 who had mild COVID-19 (a few samples of this study predate the infection). Cell type and time point are not known.

The chain joins TRBV3-1 to TRBJ2-1; the D gene is possibly TRBD2 (6 bases). CDR1 and CDR2 (germline): LGHDT, YNNKEL (reference sequence). The CDR3 is made up of 12 amino acids. Deletions cut 7 bases from V and 9 bases from J, with 13 bases between. The CDR3 DNA reads TGTGCCAGCAAGGGACTCCTGGGTGAGCAGTTCTTC. Translation: CASKGLLGEQFF.

This clonotype was seen a few times. The chain employs TRBV7-8 and TRBJ2-7; the match to TRBD1 covers 8 bases. Trimming removed 5 bases from V and 4 bases from J; junction bases left unmatched: 13. The V gene's germline CDR1 is SGHVS and CDR2 FQNEAQ. The CDR3 sequence is 16 residues long. CDR3 region: CASSPYEGTGSYEQYV. The CDR3 DNA follows: TGTGCCAGCAGCCCGTATGAAGGGACAGGTTCTTACGAGCAGTACGTC.

V gene TRBV5-1 combines with J gene TRBJ1-1; D possibly corresponds to TRBD1 (6 bases). The CDR3 extends over 15 amino acids. The V end lost 1 base, the J end lost 1 base, and 11 bases lay between the germline ends. Germline V lookup: CDR1 SGHRS, CDR2 YFSETQ. DNA of the CDR3: TGCGCCAGCAGCTTGTATACAGGGTCGAACACTGAAGCTTTCTTT. It codes for CASSLYTGSNTEAFF.

CDR3 nucleotide sequence: TGTGCCAGCAGTGGACCGGGACAGTACTATGGCTACACCTTC. The encoded protein is CASSGPGQYYGYTF. The gene calls are TRBV12-3 or TRBV12-4 and TRBJ1-2; TRBD1 matches 7 bases. V lost 5 bases to trimming and J lost 3 bases; unmatched junction nucleotides: 6. This CDR3 is built from 14 residues.

The rearrangement uses TRBV20-1 and TRBJ2-5; D possibly corresponds to TRBD1 (6 bases). The ends were cut back, 1 base at V and 5 bases at J, with 20 bases in the middle. Germline CDR1 is DFQATT and CDR2 is SNEGSKA (reference sequence). The CDR3 runs 16 residues. The CDR3 protein is CSARGDYRDLPETQYF. The DNA for the CDR3 is TGCAGTGCTAGAGGCGACTACAGGGACCTCCCTGAGACCCAGTACTTC.

This clonotype was counted a few times. The rearrangement joins TRBV7-9 to TRBJ1-2, with D hard to call. Germline V gene data show CDR1 as SEHNR and CDR2 as FQNEAQ (reference sequence). V was pared by 5 bases and J by 6 bases, with 13 bases between. This CDR3 comprises 13 residues. DNA for the CDR3: TGTGCCAGCAGCCAAGGGCCGACGGATGGCTACACCTTC. As protein: CASSQGPTDGYTF.

The rearrangement joins TRBV3-1 to TRBJ2-5, with D possibly being TRBD2 (5 bases). Germline CDR1 reads LGHDT; CDR2 reads YNNKEL (reference sequence). Trimming removed 0 bases at V and 7 bases at J, with 15 bases between. CDR3 length: 15 amino acids. The CDR3 loop reads CASSQEPRGAPTQYF. The CDR3 region has the DNA TGTGCCAGCAGCCAAGAGCCCCGGGGAGCCCCGACCCAGTACTTC.

The genes are TRBV2 and TRBJ1-4; tentatively, D is TRBD1 (5 bases). The CDR3 consists of 16 residues. V was trimmed by 2 bases and J by 6 bases, leaving 16 bases between them. In germline, CDR1 is SNHLY, CDR2 FYNNEI. CDR3 sequence: CASSEWEWGVYEKLFF. CDR3 sequence (DNA): TGTGCCAGCAGTGAATGGGAATGGGGGGTTTATGAAAAACTGTTTTTT.

This clonotype was recorded at least ten times. The chain is built from TRBV7-2 and TRBJ2-1; 9 bases align to TRBD2. This CDR3 has 15 amino acids. Per germline, CDR1 SGHTA and CDR2 FQGNSA. V was clipped by 8 bases and J by 0 bases; unmatched bases: 5. CDR3 sequence reads: CASEGGRDSYNEQFF. CDR3 sequence (DNA): TGTGCCAGCGAGGGCGGGAGGGACTCCTACAATGAGCAGTTCTTC.

The DNA for the CDR3 is TGTGCCAGCAGCGGCCAGGCGGACACTGAAGCTTTCTTT. It specifies CASSGQADTEAFF. This rearrangement joins TRBV3-1 to TRBJ1-1; D gene ambiguous. The V and J ends lost 5 bases and 3 bases respectively, with 10 bases between them. The CDR3 consists of 13 residues. CDR1 is LGHDT and CDR2 is YNNKEL in the germline V gene (reference sequence). Full variable domain (outside the CDR3, taken from reference TRBV3-1 and TRBJ1-1): DTAVSQTPKYLVTQMGNDKSIKCEQNLGHDTMYWYKQDSKKFLKIMFSYNNKELIINETVPNRFSPKSPDKAHLNLHINSLELGDSAVYFCASSGQADTEAFFGQGTRLTVV.

The table lists this clonotype with many counts. CDR3 amino acids: CASSLTSGGRETQYF. In nucleotides, the CDR3 is TGTGCCAGCAGTTTAACTAGCGGGGGCAGAGAGACCCAGTACTTC. V is TRBV12-3 or TRBV12-4 and J is TRBJ2-5; 11 bases agree with TRBD2. This CDR3 comprises 15 residues. J was trimmed by 4 bases and V by 2 bases; bases with no gene match: 3.

In its sample, this clonotype was seen many times. V usage is TRBV19 and J usage is TRBJ2-1; no definite D call. The germline V gene encodes CDR1 LNHDA and CDR2 SQIVND (reference sequence). Trimming cost V 6 bases and J 4 bases, with 10 bases left between them. This CDR3 region has 13 residues. The CDR3 reads CASRGRGYNEQFF. CDR3 in DNA: TGTGCCAGTAGGGGCCGAGGTTACAATGAGCAGTTCTTC.

This rearrangement joins TRBV7-2 to TRBJ2-7; 13 bases agree with TRBD2. The ends lost 5 bases at V and 3 bases at J; junction bases unmatched: 7. The germline gives CDR1 SGHTA, CDR2 FQGNSA. The CDR3 loop spans 16 amino acids. CDR3 nucleotide sequence: TGTGCCAGCAGCGGCGGGACTAGCGGGGCCGTCTACGAGCAGTACGTC. The encoded protein is CASSGGTSGAVYEQYV.

This clonotype was seen repeatedly, ten times or more. The V gene is TRBV9, the J gene TRBJ2-4; D unclear. Deletions cut 0 bases from V and 6 bases from J, with 13 bases between. Germline assignment: CDR1 SGDLS and CDR2 YYNGEE. The CDR3 runs to 15 residues. This CDR3 is CASSVGPYGGNIQYF. The DNA for the CDR3 is TGTGCCAGCAGCGTAGGGCCGTATGGCGGAAACATTCAGTACTTC.

This clonotype was observed a few times. This chain uses TRBV28 with TRBJ2-7; the match to TRBD2 covers 10 bases. There are 16 residues in the CDR3. With 4 bases clipped from V and 4 bases from J, the junction kept 10 bases outside the gene matches. Germline V lookup: CDR1 MDHEN, CDR2 SYDVKM. This CDR3 is CASSSGTSDETYEQYV. The DNA for the CDR3 is TGTGCCAGCAGTTCGGGGACTAGCGACGAAACTTACGAGCAGTACGTC.

This clonotype was detected many times. The chain employs TRBV5-1 and TRBJ2-3; TRBD2 matches at 10 bases. The germline V gene has CDR1 SGHRS and CDR2 YFSETQ. Germline trimming cut 1 base from V and 8 bases from J; bases unmatched to any gene: 7. The CDR3 length is 15 residues. CDR3 in amino acids: CASSLSGGADITQYF. The CDR3 DNA sequence: TGCGCCAGCAGCTTGAGCGGGGGGGCCGATATTACGCAGTATTTT.

The chain recombines TRBV5-1 with TRBJ2-5, with TRBD1 as a possible D gene (7 bases). The CDR3 has 15 amino acids. Germline lookup yields CDR1 SGHRS and CDR2 YFSETQ. Trimming took 4 bases from V and 4 from J, leaving 17 bases between them. For the CDR3, the DNA is TGCGCCAGCAGCCGAAGAAACAGGGGAGGAGAGACCCAGTACTTC. Residues: CASSRRNRGGETQYF.

V gene TRBV6-5 combines with J gene TRBJ1-2, with D perhaps TRBD1 (5 bases). The CDR3 length is 15 residues. Germline V gene data show CDR1 as MNHEY and CDR2 as SVGAGI. Trimming left V 0 bases short and J 5 bases short, with 13 bases between. The CDR3 here is CASSYSTGLQYGYTF. Here the CDR3 DNA reads TGTGCCAGCAGTTACTCTACGGGGCTCCAATATGGCTACACCTTC.

This clonotype appeared many times. The chain carries TRBV9 and TRBJ2-1; D call uncertain. Germline values: CDR1 SGDLS, CDR2 YYNGEE. The CDR3 has 13 amino acids. Trimming took 4 bases from V and 6 from J, leaving 11 bases between them. The chain's CDR3 is CASSPSTSNEQFF. Here the CDR3 DNA reads TGTGCCAGCAGCCCGTCAACTTCCAATGAGCAGTTCTTC.

This clonotype came up many times. V is TRBV6-2 or TRBV6-3 and J is TRBJ2-1; a weak D match, TRBD2 (5 bases). Germline V gene data show CDR1 as MNHEY and CDR2 as SVGEGT. CDR3 size: 13 residues. V lost 7 bases and J lost 6, with 13 bases in between. Here the CDR3 DNA reads TGTGCCAGCAACGGACTCGGTTCCAATGAGCAGTTCTTC. As protein: CASNGLGSNEQFF.

The CDR3 DNA follows: TGTGCCAGCAACTCCGGGACTAGCGGGTGGTACGAGCAGTACGTC. Its protein is CASNSGTSGWYEQYV. The chain joins TRBV6-2 or TRBV6-3 to TRBJ2-7; 12 positions agree with TRBD2. V shed 7 bases and J 4 bases; nucleotides not matched to a gene: 8. CDR3 length: 15 amino acids. Germline CDR1 and CDR2: MNHEY and SVGEGT.

The V and J genes are TRBV6-5 and TRBJ1-1; 8 nucleotides agree with TRBD1. Germline V gene lookup returns CDR1 MNHEY and CDR2 SVGAGI. The CDR3 consists of 16 residues. The ends lost 2 bases at V and 5 bases at J; junction bases unmatched: 10. The CDR3 loop reads CASSYELGTGRTEAFF. DNA for the CDR3: TGTGCCAGCAGTTACGAGCTCGGGACAGGTAGGACTGAAGCTTTCTTT.

The chain combines TRBV3-1 with TRBJ1-1; D not certain. Germline V gene sequence: CDR1 LGHDT, CDR2 YNNKEL (reference sequence). V lost 2 bases to trimming and J lost 1 base, with 8 bases between them. The CDR3 length is 14 residues. Here the CDR3 reads CASSQKWENTEAFF. The CDR3 region has the DNA TGTGCCAGCAGCCAAAAATGGGAGAACACTGAAGCTTTCTTT.

The sample holds a few counts of this clonotype. The chain combines TRBV11-2 with TRBJ2-7; possibly TRBD1 or TRBD2 for D (6 bases each). CDR3 length equals 15 residues. Germline lookup yields CDR1 SGHAT and CDR2 FQNNGV. The V end was cut by 5 bases, the J end by 1 base, with 15 bases between. Here the CDR3 DNA reads TGTGCCAGCAGCGAACCATGGAGGGGGTCCTACGAGCAGTACTTC. This translates into CASSEPWRGSYEQYF. The whole variable domain, filled in from reference TRBV11-2 and TRBJ2-7, reads EAGVAQSPRYKIIEKRQSVAFWCNPISGHATLYWYQQILGQGPKLLIQFQNNGVVDDSQLPKDRFSAERLKGVDSTLKIQPAKLEDSAVYLCASSEPWRGSYEQYFGPGTRLTVT.

The chain has TRBV20-1 and TRBJ2-1, with a possible D match to TRBD2 (6 bases). The CDR3 has 14 amino acids. Trimming removed 3 bases at V and 3 bases at J, with 12 bases between. Germline loops: CDR1 DFQATT, CDR2 SNEGSKA (reference sequence). The CDR3 region is CSASGTAYYNEQFF. The DNA of the CDR3 is TGCAGTGCTAGTGGGACTGCATACTACAATGAGCAGTTCTTC.

The gene calls are TRBV3-1 and TRBJ1-5, with D perhaps matching TRBD1 (5 bases). Per germline, CDR1 LGHDT and CDR2 YNNKEL (reference sequence). The CDR3 runs to 15 residues. The V and J ends lost 0 bases and 5 bases respectively, with 11 bases between them. The DNA for the CDR3 is TGTGCCAGCAGCCAAGATAGTCGGGGCGATCAGCCCCAGCATTTT. This translates into CASSQDSRGDQPQHF.

This clonotype has just a few counts. The rearrangement joins TRBV7-9 to TRBJ2-2, with D possibly matching TRBD1 (6 bases). Germline lookup yields CDR1 SEHNR and CDR2 FQNEAQ (reference sequence). Trimming took off 5 bases at V and 4 bases at J, with 23 bases between the two ends. CDR3 length: 18 residues. The CDR3 DNA is TGTGCCAGCAGCGTTAGTGGCTCCCACAGGGCGAGCACCGGGGAGCTGTTTTTT. It yields the protein CASSVSGSHRASTGELFF.

The CDR3 reads CASRTPGANVLTF. For the CDR3, the DNA is TGTGCCAGCAGGACTCCTGGGGCCAACGTCCTGACTTTC. The chain couples TRBV27 to TRBJ2-6; D remains unclear. This CDR3 spans 13 amino acids. The V gene lost 6 bases and the J gene lost 2 bases, with 5 bases spanning the gap. Germline values: CDR1 MNHEY, CDR2 SMNVEV (reference sequence). Together with reference TRBV27 and TRBJ2-6, the CDR3 gives the full variable domain: EAQVTQNPRYLITVTGKKLTVTCSQNMNHEYMSWYRQDPGLGLRQIYYSMNVEVTDKGDVPEGYKVSRKEKRNFPLILESPSPNQTSLYFCASRTPGANVLTFGAGSRLTVL.

V and J are TRBV4-3 and TRBJ2-7, with D possibly TRBD1 on 5 matching bases. Trimming removed 1 base at V and 3 bases at J, with 13 bases between. The CDR3 sequence is 15 residues long. The germline CDR1 and CDR2 sequences are LGHNA and YSLEER. CDR3 coding DNA: TGCGCCAGCAGCCAAGGCGACAGACTCAACTACGAGCAGTACGTC. This gives the protein CASSQGDRLNYEQYV.

This sequence joins TRBV7-2 and TRBJ2-2; D remains unclear. CDR3 length equals 13 residues. The germline V and J ends were trimmed by 8 bases and 1 base, with 8 bases remaining between them. Germline V gene lookup returns CDR1 SGHTA and CDR2 FQGNSA. The CDR3 region is CASGTRNTGELFF. CDR3 coding DNA: TGTGCCAGCGGAACAAGGAACACCGGGGAGCTGTTTTTT.

This clonotype was found a few times. The rearrangement links TRBV3-1 to TRBJ2-5; D is unclear. The V gene's germline CDR1 is LGHDT and CDR2 YNNKEL (reference sequence). Trimming cost V 2 bases and J 5 bases, with 9 bases left between them. The CDR3 runs to 13 residues. DNA for the CDR3: TGTGCCAGCAGCCAACTATCGAGCGAGACCCAGTACTTC. Translating it yields CASSQLSSETQYF.